These 9 T cell receptor beta chains came from one sample sequenced in a study of tumor-infiltrating lymphocytes in primary liver carcinoma. cDNA specific to TCR beta was made from around 530 ng of total RNA, with a constant-region primer employed for priming. Libraries for TCR beta were built through three nested multiplex PCR rounds, which together made up a slightly modified ARM-PCR procedure. Rounds one and two of PCR, each of roughly 10 cycles, were primed with TRBV1-TRBV30 forward primers and a C-beta reverse primer. MiXCR, run by TCRdb on the multiplex PCR reads, gives a single entry per CDR3 protein. Altogether 300,000 to 350,000 distinct CDR3 sequences are present, roughly two thirds being singletons, with the ten largest covering about 6.5%. The authors took blood RNA from unsorted whole blood and also extracted germline DNA. Sequencing input: peripheral blood. These receptors originate from a man aged 40-50 years with primary liver carcinoma and hepatitis B virus infection.

To note about this clonotype: A read error may explain this, as a much larger clone is one base away. This chain joins TRBV12-3 or TRBV12-4 and TRBJ1-5; 10 bases are a match to TRBD1. Trimming took 6 bases from V and 6 from J; bases not matched to a gene: 8. This CDR3 is built from 15 residues. DNA of the CDR3: TGTGCCAGCAGGCCCAGGACAGGGGGGATTCAGCCCCAGCATTTT. This sequence encodes CASRPRTGGIQPQHF.

With regard to this clonotype: Its ends do not fully match the called genes, so a read error is possible. The rearrangement joins TRBV4-2 to TRBJ2-7; 7 bases agree with TRBD1. CDR3 length: 15 residues. CDR1 LGHNA and CDR2 YNFKEQ come from the germline V gene. The chain's CDR3 is CANSQDGTETYEQYF. CDR3 nucleotide sequence: TGTGCCAACAGCCAAGATGGGACAGAGACCTACGAGCAGTACTTT.

This clonotype was seen only once. A much larger clonotype is one base distant, so this may be a read error. The gene calls are TRBV4-3 and TRBJ2-1, with unresolved D. This CDR3 spans 14 amino acids. Germline CDR1 LGHNA, CDR2 YSLEER. Trimming left V 0 bases short and J 6 bases short, with 9 bases between. The CDR3 sequence: CASSQEFRLNEQFF. CDR3 nucleotides: TGCGCCAGCAGCCAAGAATTTCGGCTCAATGAGCAGTTCTTC.

Concerning this clonotype: A junction boundary mismatches the germline segment, possibly from a read error. The genes are TRBV11-2 and TRBJ2-1, with D possibly matching TRBD2 (6 bases). The CDR3 has 17 amino acids. CDR1 SGHAT and CDR2 FQNNGV come from the germline V gene. The CDR3 DNA sequence: TGTGTCAGCAGCTTAACGTGGTCAGGAGGGTCCCACAATGGGCAGTTCTTC. This sequence encodes CVSSLTWSGGSHNGQFF.

As concerns this clonotype: One end of the junction does not line up with germline, which may come from a read error. The J gene is TRBJ2-2, the V gene TRBV6-6; D is possibly TRBD2 (6 bases). The CDR3 contains 16 residues. Germline V CDR1 and CDR2: MNHNY, SVGAGI (reference sequence). The CDR3 coding sequence is TGCGCCAGCAATTACTCTACGGGAGCAAACACCGGGGAGCTGTTTTTT. It yields the protein CASNYSTGANTGELFF.

As to this clonotype: A read error may explain this, as a much larger clone is one base away. This chain joins TRBV29-1 and TRBJ2-2; tentatively, D is TRBD2 (5 bases). The CDR3 length is 13 residues. Germline CDR1 is SQVTM and CDR2 is ANQGSEA. V was cut by 8 bases and J by 0 bases, with 10 bases left in between. CDR3 loop: CSRGDANTGELFF. DNA for the CDR3: TGCAGCCGGGGAGATGCGAACACCGGGGAGCTGTTTTTT.

Concerning this clonotype: No conserved phenylalanine or tryptophan ends this CDR3, so it is likely a read error. The DNA is left out, because the CDR3 cannot be placed on it with certainty; the CDR3 is given as TCRdb lists it. This chain uses TRBV14 with TRBJ2-1; the table names TRBD2, a call not compared with the DNA. Germline CDR1 SGHDN, CDR2 FVKESK. The CDR3 has 15 amino acids, counting both end residues. CDR3 protein: CASSHSGLVLHEQSL.

Remarks on this clonotype: The junction and the germline gene differ at one end; a read error may be behind it. The chain uses TRBV11-2 and TRBJ2-7; D may be TRBD1 or TRBD2 (5 bases each). Per the germline V gene, CDR1 is SGHAT and CDR2 is FQNNGV. There are 15 residues in the CDR3. For the CDR3, the DNA is TGTGCCAGCAGCCCTGGGACGGAGAGTCCCTACGAGCGGTACTTC. Residues: CASSPGTESPYERYF.

J is TRBJ1-4 and V is TRBV5-1, with D uncertain. V lost 0 bases to trimming and J lost 3 bases, with 9 bases between them. The CDR3 extends over 15 amino acids. Germline V gives CDR1 SGHRS, CDR2 YFSETQ. The CDR3 nucleotides are TGCGCCAGCAGCTTGGACGGGGAGGCTAATGAAAAACTGTTTTTT. This encodes CASSLDGEANEKLFF.